This T cell receptor beta chain was obtained from a study of OX40 agonist ivuxolimab in advanced cancers. The study's findings and limits: Certain nonresponding patients likewise had low normalized T-cell clonal expansion. Expanded clones tended on average to be more numerous among CD8+ T cells than CD4+.

The data were produced by immunoSEQ multiplex PCR, yet TCRdb's version contains in-frame clones alone and is incomplete. The repertoire holds roughly 46,000 clones, with 91% as singletons. As regards this clone: Its antigen is not identified.

Trimming took 1 base from V and 5 from J; bases not matched to a gene: 16. This CDR3 comprises 18 residues. Germline V CDR1 and CDR2: GTSNPN, SVGIG (reference sequence). The chain carries TRBV30 and TRBJ1-5, with 8 bases that match TRBD1. The sequences come from CD4+ or CD8+ T cells sorted from blood, collected in a trial of the OX40 agonist ivuxolimab. The clonotype comes from an adult with an advanced solid tumor such as melanoma, head and neck, liver or kidney cancer. DNA for the CDR3: TGTGCCTGGAGTGCGGACAGGGATTCAGTCCCCGTAGATCAGCCCCAGCATTTT. Protein: CAWSADRDSVPVDQPQHF.